This record covers a single T cell receptor (beta chain). Assay used: immunoSEQ multiplex PCR; TCRdb lists only in-frame clones, some missing. The sample records 120,000 to 150,000 clones, roughly 80% being singletons. This sample is drawn from a study of T cell responses to AZD1222 COVID-19 vaccine. Trimming left V 8 bases short and J 10 bases short, with 15 bases between. This CDR3 comprises 12 residues. Germline lookup yields CDR1 MNHEY and CDR2 SVGAGI. This sequence was found in an adult in good health. The chain employs TRBV6-5 and TRBJ2-1; D is unclear. Sequencing was performed on peripheral blood, taken on day 0 of MenACWY control vaccination. The CDR3 sequence is CASREDPREQFF. CDR3 in DNA: TGTGCCAGCCGCGAGGATCCGCGGGAGCAGTTCTTC.